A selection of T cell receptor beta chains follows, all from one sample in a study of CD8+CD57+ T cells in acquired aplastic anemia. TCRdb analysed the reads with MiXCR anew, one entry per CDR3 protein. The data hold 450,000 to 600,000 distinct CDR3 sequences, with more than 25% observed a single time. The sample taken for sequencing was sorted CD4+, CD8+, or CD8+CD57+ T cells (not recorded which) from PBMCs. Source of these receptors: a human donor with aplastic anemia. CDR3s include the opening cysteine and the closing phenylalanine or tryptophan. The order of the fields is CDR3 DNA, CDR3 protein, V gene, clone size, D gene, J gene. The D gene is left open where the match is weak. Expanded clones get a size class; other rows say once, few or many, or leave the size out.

cdr3_nt: TGTGCCACCAGTGGCGGGATTCAGCAACACAATGAGCAGTTCTTC; cdr3_aa: CATSGGIQQHNEQFF; v_call: TRBV24-1; clone_size: many; d_call: NA; j_call: TRBJ2-1
cdr3_nt: TGCAGTGCTCAATTCCCTGGGAATGCCTACGAGCAGTACTTC; cdr3_aa: CSAQFPGNAYEQYF; v_call: TRBV20-1; clone_size: NA; d_call: NA; j_call: TRBJ2-7
cdr3_nt: TGTGCCAGCGGAGGGGGAGGAACTGAAGCTTTCTTT; cdr3_aa: CASGGGGTEAFF; v_call: TRBV2; clone_size: many; d_call: NA; j_call: TRBJ1-1
cdr3_nt: TGTGCCAGCAGTAGCCCAGGTTTAGGGGGCCAGGGGTACGAGCAGTACTTC; cdr3_aa: CASSSPGLGGQGYEQYF; v_call: TRBV6-1; clone_size: NA; d_call: TRBD1; j_call: TRBJ2-7
cdr3_nt: TGTGCCAGCAGCGTAAATCGGGGAAGCTCCTACAATGAGCAGTTCTTC; cdr3_aa: CASSVNRGSSYNEQFF; v_call: TRBV9; clone_size: few; d_call: NA; j_call: TRBJ2-1
cdr3_nt: TGTGCCAGCAGTGAATCGGGGGACTGGCAGTACTTC; cdr3_aa: CASSESGDWQYF; v_call: TRBV2; clone_size: many; d_call: NA; j_call: TRBJ2-7
cdr3_nt: TGTGCCAGCAGTCCCTCCTATCCGGGACAGGGGGCCTACGAGCAGTACTTC; cdr3_aa: CASSPSYPGQGAYEQYF; v_call: TRBV6-1; clone_size: few; d_call: TRBD1; j_call: TRBJ2-7
cdr3_nt: TGTGCCACCAGCAGAGATCTGAGGGGGGGCGGAGAGACCCAGTACTTC; cdr3_aa: CATSRDLRGGGETQYF; v_call: TRBV15; clone_size: many; d_call: NA; j_call: TRBJ2-5
cdr3_nt: TGTGCCACCAGCAGAGATCTGGATCAGCCCCAGCATTTT; cdr3_aa: CATSRDLDQPQHF; v_call: TRBV15; clone_size: many; d_call: NA; j_call: TRBJ1-5
cdr3_nt: TGTGCCAGCAGGCCCTCCCCCGGGGCAGGGTCAGAGACCCAGTACTTC; cdr3_aa: CASRPSPGAGSETQYF; v_call: TRBV6-1; clone_size: NA; d_call: NA; j_call: TRBJ2-5
cdr3_nt: TGCAGCGCGACAGGGGTCACTAATGAAAAACTGTTTTTT; cdr3_aa: CSATGVTNEKLFF; v_call: TRBV29-1; clone_size: NA; d_call: TRBD1; j_call: TRBJ1-4
cdr3_nt: TGTGCCAGCAGCGTAGGATGGGACGACTATGGCTACACCTTC; cdr3_aa: CASSVGWDDYGYTF; v_call: TRBV9; clone_size: NA; d_call: NA; j_call: TRBJ1-2
cdr3_nt: TGTGCCAGCAGCCCACGGGGGCCGGACAACATTCAGTACTTC; cdr3_aa: CASSPRGPDNIQYF; v_call: TRBV11-2; clone_size: NA; d_call: NA; j_call: TRBJ2-4
cdr3_nt: TGTGCCAGCAGTGATTACGCCAGCCTCTTC; cdr3_aa: CASSDYASLF; v_call: TRBV2; clone_size: many; d_call: NA; j_call: TRBJ1-2
cdr3_nt: TGTGCCATCAGTGAGTCGTCCGGGACTAGCGGGGAGAGGGGGCAGTTCTTC; cdr3_aa: CAISESSGTSGERGQFF; v_call: TRBV10-3; clone_size: NA; d_call: TRBD2; j_call: TRBJ2-1
cdr3_nt: TGTGCCAGTAGTGTAAATCCAGGGGTGGACGAGGAGCTGTTTTTT; cdr3_aa: CASSVNPGVDEELFF; v_call: TRBV19; clone_size: few; d_call: NA; j_call: TRBJ2-2
cdr3_nt: TGTGCCAGCAGCTCGGGGGAGTACGAGACCCAGTACTTC; cdr3_aa: CASSSGEYETQYF; v_call: TRBV7-8; clone_size: many; d_call: NA; j_call: TRBJ2-5
cdr3_nt: TGTGCCAGTAGGGGGACAGCTGCCTCCTACGAGCAGTACTTC; cdr3_aa: CASRGTAASYEQYF; v_call: TRBV19; clone_size: NA; d_call: TRBD1; j_call: TRBJ2-7
cdr3_nt: TGTGCCAGCAGCGAGGGGACGGCTCAAGAGACCCAGTACTTC; cdr3_aa: CASSEGTAQETQYF; v_call: TRBV11-2; clone_size: few; d_call: NA; j_call: TRBJ2-5
cdr3_nt: TGTGCCAGCAGTTATGGAAAACAGGGAGTGAATTCACCCCTCCACTTT; cdr3_aa: CASSYGKQGVNSPLHF; v_call: TRBV28; clone_size: NA; d_call: NA; j_call: TRBJ1-6
cdr3_nt: TGTGCCAGCAGCCAAGGTGAACAATGGGAAAGCCCCTACAATGAGCAGTTCTTC; cdr3_aa: CASSQGEQWESPYNEQFF; v_call: TRBV4-2; clone_size: once; d_call: NA; j_call: TRBJ2-1
cdr3_nt: TGTGCCAGCAGTTTAGCAGGGCCTCACCACGAGCAGTACTTC; cdr3_aa: CASSLAGPHHEQYF; v_call: TRBV12-3/TRBV12-4; clone_size: many; d_call: NA; j_call: TRBJ2-7
cdr3_nt: TGTGCCAGCAGTTTACGATTGAGCAATCAGCCCCAGCATTTT; cdr3_aa: CASSLRLSNQPQHF; v_call: TRBV12-3/TRBV12-4; clone_size: NA; d_call: NA; j_call: TRBJ1-5
cdr3_nt: TGTGCCACCAGGGCGGGGGAATCCTACGAGCAGTACTTC; cdr3_aa: CATRAGESYEQYF; v_call: TRBV24-1; clone_size: NA; d_call: TRBD2; j_call: TRBJ2-7
cdr3_nt: TGCAGTGCTAGAGAGTACCCATTCCTTCTGTTTTTT; cdr3_aa: CSAREYPFLLFF; v_call: TRBV20-1; clone_size: few; d_call: NA; j_call: TRBJ1-4
cdr3_nt: TGTGCCATCAGGCAGGTGAATTCACCCCTCCACTTT; cdr3_aa: CAIRQVNSPLHF; v_call: TRBV10-3; clone_size: NA; d_call: NA; j_call: TRBJ1-6
cdr3_nt: TGTGCCAGCAGCCCAAATAAGGGACAGAACACTGAAGCTTTCTTT; cdr3_aa: CASSPNKGQNTEAFF; v_call: TRBV7-3; clone_size: NA; d_call: NA; j_call: TRBJ1-1
cdr3_nt: TGTGCCAGCAGCTTGAGACAGCTCAATTCACCCCTCCACTTT; cdr3_aa: CASSLRQLNSPLHF; v_call: TRBV5-4; clone_size: NA; d_call: NA; j_call: TRBJ1-6
cdr3_nt: TGTGCCAGCAGACAGGGGGCGAGTCAGCCCCAGCATTTT; cdr3_aa: CASRQGASQPQHF; v_call: TRBV27; clone_size: many; d_call: TRBD1; j_call: TRBJ1-5
cdr3_nt: TGCGCCAGTTTTAGACAGGGAGAGACCCAGTACTTC; cdr3_aa: CASFRQGETQYF; v_call: TRBV5-1; clone_size: NA; d_call: TRBD1; j_call: TRBJ2-5